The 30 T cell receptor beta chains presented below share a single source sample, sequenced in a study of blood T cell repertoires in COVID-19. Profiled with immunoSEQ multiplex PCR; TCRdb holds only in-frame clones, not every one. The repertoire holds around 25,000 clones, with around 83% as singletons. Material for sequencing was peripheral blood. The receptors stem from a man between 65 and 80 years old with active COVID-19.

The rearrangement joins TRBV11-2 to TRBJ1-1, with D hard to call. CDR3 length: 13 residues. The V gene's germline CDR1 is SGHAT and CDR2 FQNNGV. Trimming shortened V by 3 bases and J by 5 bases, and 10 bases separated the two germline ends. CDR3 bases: TGTGCCAGCAGCTTCGGGGTAGGAACTGAAGCTTTCTTT. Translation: CASSFGVGTEAFF.

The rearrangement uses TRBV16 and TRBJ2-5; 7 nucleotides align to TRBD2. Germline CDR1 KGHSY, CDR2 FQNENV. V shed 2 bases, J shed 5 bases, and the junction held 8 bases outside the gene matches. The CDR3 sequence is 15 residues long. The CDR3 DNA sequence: TGTGCCAGCAGCCAACTGTCTGCCGGGGGGGAGACCCAGTACTTC. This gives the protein CASSQLSAGGETQYF.

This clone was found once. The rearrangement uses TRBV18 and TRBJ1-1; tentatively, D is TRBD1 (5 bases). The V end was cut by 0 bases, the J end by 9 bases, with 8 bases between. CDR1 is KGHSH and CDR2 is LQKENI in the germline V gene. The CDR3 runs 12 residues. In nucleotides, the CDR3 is TGTGCCAGCTCACCACCAGGGACTCAAGCTTTCTTT. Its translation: CASSPPGTQAFF.

In nucleotides, the CDR3 is TGTGCCAGCAGCTCAAATGACAGGGAAGCTTTCTTT. Its protein product is CASSSNDREAFF. The chain joins TRBV7-2 to TRBJ1-1; perhaps TRBD1 as D (6 bases). The germline V gene has CDR1 SGHTA and CDR2 FQGNSA. CDR3 length: 12 residues. Between the trimmed V and J ends, which lost 4 bases and 8 bases, there was a span of 11 bases.

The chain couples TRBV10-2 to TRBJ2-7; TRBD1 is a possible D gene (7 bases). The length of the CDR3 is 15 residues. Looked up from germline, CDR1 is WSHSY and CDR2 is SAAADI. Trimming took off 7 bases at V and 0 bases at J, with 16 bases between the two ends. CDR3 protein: CASTGGTESSYEQYF. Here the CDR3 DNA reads TGCGCCAGCACAGGAGGGACAGAGTCCTCCTACGAGCAGTACTTC.

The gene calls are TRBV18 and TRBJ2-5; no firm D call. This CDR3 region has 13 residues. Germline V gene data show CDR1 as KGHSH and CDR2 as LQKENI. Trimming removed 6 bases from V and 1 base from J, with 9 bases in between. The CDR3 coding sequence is TGTGCCAGCTCGGAGACTCTCCAAGAGACCCAGTACTTC. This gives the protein CASSETLQETQYF.

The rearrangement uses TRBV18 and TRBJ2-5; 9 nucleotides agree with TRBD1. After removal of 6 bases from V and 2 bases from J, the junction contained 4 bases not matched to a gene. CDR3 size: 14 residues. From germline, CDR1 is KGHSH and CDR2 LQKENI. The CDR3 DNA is TGTGCCAGCTCCCCCGGGACAGGGCAAGAGACCCAGTACTTC. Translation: CASSPGTGQETQYF.

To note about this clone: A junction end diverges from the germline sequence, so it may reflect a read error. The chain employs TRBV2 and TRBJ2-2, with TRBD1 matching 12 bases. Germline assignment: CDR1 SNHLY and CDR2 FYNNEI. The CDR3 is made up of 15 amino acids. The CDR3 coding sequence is TGTGCCAGCAGGGGACAGGGGGCGAATACCGGGGAGCTGTTTTTT. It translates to CASRGQGANTGELFF.

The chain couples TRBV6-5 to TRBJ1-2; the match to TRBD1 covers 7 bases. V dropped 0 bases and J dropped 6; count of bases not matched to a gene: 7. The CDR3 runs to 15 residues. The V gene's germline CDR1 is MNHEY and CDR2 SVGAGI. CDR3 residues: CASSYSRQGENGYTF. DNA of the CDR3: TGTGCCAGCAGTTACTCTCGGCAGGGGGAGAATGGCTACACCTTC.

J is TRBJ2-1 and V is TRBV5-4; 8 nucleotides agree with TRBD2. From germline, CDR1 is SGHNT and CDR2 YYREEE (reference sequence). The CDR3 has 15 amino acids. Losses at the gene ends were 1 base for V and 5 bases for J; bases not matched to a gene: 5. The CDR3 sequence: CASSLRREEDNEQFF. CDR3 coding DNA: TGTGCCAGCAGCTTGCGGCGGGAGGAAGACAATGAGCAGTTCTTC.

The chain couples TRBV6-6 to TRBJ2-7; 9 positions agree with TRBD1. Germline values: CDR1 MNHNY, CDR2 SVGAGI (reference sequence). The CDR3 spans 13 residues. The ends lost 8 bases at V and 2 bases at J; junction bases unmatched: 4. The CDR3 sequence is CASDRGTAYEQYF. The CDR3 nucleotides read TGTGCCAGCGACAGGGGGACAGCCTACGAGCAGTACTTC.

The CDR3, as DNA: TGTGCCAGCAGTTTGGTCCAGGGGGGTCCCTACAATGAGCAGTTCTTC. Translating gives CASSLVQGGPYNEQFF. The V call is TRBV28, the J call TRBJ2-1; the D gene is possibly TRBD1 (7 bases). In germline, CDR1 is MDHEN, CDR2 SYDVKM. Between the trimmed V and J ends, which lost 3 bases and 2 bases, there was a span of 14 bases. This CDR3 contains 16 residues.

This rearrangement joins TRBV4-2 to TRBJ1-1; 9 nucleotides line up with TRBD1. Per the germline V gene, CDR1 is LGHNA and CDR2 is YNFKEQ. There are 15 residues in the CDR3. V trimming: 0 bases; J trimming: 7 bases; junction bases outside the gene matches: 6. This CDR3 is CASSQDGQGPGEAFF. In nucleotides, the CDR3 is TGTGCCAGCAGCCAAGATGGACAGGGGCCAGGTGAAGCTTTCTTT.

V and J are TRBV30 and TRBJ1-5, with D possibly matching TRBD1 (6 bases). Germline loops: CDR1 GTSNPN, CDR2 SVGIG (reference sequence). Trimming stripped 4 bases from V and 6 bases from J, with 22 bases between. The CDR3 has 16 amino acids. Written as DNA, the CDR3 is TGTGCCTGGACCACCTCGGGACACCGCTCAGGTCAGCCCCAGCATTTT. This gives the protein CAWTTSGHRSGQPQHF. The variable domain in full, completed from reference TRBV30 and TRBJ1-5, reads SQTIHQWPATLVQPVGSPLSLECTVEGTSNPNLYWYRQAAGRGLQLLFYSVGIGQISSEVPQNLSASRPQDRQFILSSKKLLLSDSGFYLCAWTTSGHRSGQPQHFGDGTRLSIL.

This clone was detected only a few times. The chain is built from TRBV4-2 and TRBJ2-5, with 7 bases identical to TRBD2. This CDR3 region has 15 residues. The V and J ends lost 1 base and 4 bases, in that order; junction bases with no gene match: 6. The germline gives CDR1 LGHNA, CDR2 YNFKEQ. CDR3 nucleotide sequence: TGTGCCAGCAGCCAAGCGGGAGCGGGGATAGAGACCCAGTACTTC. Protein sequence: CASSQAGAGIETQYF.

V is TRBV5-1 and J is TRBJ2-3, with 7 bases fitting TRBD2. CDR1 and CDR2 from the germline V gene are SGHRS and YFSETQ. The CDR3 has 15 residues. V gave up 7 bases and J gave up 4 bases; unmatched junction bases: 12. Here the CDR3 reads CASGHGAGVSDTQYF. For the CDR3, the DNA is TGCGCCAGCGGACACGGCGCGGGAGTATCAGATACGCAGTATTTT.

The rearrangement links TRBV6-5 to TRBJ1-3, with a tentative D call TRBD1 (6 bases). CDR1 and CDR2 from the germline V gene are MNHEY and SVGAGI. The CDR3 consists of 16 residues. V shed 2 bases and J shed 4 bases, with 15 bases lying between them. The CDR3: CASSYGIPRGGNTIYF. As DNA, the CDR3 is TGTGCCAGCAGTTACGGGATCCCAAGGGGGGGAAACACCATATATTTT.

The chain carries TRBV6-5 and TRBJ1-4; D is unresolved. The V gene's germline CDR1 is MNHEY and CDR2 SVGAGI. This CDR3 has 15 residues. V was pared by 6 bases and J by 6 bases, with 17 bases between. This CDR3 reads CASSSDPSGDEKLFF. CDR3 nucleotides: TGTGCCAGCAGCTCAGACCCTTCGGGAGATGAAAAACTGTTTTTT.

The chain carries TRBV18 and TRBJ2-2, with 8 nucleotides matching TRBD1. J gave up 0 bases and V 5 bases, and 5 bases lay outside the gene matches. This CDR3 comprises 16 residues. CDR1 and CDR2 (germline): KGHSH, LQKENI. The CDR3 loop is CASSSSGGSNTGELFF. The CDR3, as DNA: TGTGCCAGCTCATCCTCAGGGGGCTCGAACACCGGGGAGCTGTTTTTT.

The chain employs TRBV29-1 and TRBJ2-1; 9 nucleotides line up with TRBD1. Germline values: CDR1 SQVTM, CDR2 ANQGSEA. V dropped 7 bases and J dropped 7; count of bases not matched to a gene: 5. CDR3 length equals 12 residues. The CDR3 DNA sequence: TGCAGCGCCGGGACAGGGTTAAATGAGCAGTTCTTC. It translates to CSAGTGLNEQFF.

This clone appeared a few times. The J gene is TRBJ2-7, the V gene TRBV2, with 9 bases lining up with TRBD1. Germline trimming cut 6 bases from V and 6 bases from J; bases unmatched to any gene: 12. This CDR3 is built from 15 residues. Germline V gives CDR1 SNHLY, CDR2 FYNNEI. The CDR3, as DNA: TGTGCCAGCAGCGATCGCGGGACAGGGCGCCCCGAGCAGTACTTC. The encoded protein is CASSDRGTGRPEQYF.

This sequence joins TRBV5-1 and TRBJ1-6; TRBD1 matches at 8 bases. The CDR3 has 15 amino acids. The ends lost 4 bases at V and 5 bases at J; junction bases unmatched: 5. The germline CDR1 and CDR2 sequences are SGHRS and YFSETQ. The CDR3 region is CASSMGQADNSPLHF. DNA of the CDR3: TGCGCCAGCAGCATGGGACAGGCCGATAATTCACCCCTCCACTTT.

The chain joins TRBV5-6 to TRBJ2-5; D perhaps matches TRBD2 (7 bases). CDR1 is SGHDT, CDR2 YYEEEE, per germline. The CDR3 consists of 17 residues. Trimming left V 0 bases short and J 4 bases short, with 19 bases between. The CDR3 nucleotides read TGTGCCAGCAGCTTGGGACTGGAGGGAGGGGGTCGAGAGACCCAGTACTTC. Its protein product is CASSLGLEGGGRETQYF.

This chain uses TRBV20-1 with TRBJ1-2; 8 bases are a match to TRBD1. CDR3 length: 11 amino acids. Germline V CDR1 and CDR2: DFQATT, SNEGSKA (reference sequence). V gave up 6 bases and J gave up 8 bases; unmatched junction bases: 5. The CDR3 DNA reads TGCAGTGCAAGGGACAGGCGAGGCTACACCTTC. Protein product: CSARDRRGYTF.

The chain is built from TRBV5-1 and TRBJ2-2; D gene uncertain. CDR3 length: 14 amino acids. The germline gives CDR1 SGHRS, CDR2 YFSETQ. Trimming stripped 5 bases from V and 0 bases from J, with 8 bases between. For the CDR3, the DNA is TGCGCCAGCAGTCACCTAGCGAACACCGGGGAGCTGTTTTTT. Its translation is CASSHLANTGELFF.

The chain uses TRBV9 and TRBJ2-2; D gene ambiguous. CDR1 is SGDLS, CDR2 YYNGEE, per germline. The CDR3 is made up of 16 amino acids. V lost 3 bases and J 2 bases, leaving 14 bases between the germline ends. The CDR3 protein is CASSAEARINTGELFF. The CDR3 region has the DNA TGTGCCAGCAGCGCAGAGGCGCGGATTAACACCGGGGAGCTGTTTTTT.

CDR3 in DNA: TGTGCCAGCAAAACAGGGGACGGAACCCCCCTCCACTTT. Protein sequence: CASKTGDGTPLHF. This rearrangement joins TRBV12-3 or TRBV12-4 to TRBJ1-6; 7 bases align to TRBD1. The CDR3 spans 13 residues. V lost 7 bases, J lost 13 bases, and 10 bases stayed unmatched.

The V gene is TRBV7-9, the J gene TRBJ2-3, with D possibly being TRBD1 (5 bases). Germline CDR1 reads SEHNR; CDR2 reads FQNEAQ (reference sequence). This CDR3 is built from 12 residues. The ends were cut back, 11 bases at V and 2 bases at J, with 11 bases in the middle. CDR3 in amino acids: CAFPRDTDTQYF. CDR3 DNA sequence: TGTGCCTTTCCCAGGGACACAGATACGCAGTATTTT. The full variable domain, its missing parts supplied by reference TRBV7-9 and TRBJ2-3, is DTGVSQNPRHKITKRGQNVTFRCDPISEHNRLYWYRQTLGQGPEFLTYFQNEAQLEKSRLLSDRFSAERPKGSFSTLEIQRTEQGDSAMYLCAFPRDTDTQYFGPGTRLTVL.

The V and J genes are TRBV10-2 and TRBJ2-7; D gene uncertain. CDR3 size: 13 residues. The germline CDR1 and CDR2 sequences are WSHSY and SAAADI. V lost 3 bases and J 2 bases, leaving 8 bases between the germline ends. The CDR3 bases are TGCGCCAGCAGTGACCGGCTAGCCTACGAGCAGTACTTC. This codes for CASSDRLAYEQYF.

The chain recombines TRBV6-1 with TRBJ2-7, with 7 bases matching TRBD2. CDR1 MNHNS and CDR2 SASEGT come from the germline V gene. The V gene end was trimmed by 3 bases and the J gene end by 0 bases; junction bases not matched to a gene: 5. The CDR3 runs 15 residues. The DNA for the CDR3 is TGTGCCAGCAGTGATAAGTGGGGGGGCTCCTACGAGCAGTACTTC. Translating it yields CASSDKWGGSYEQYF.